This T cell receptor (beta chain) is drawn from a study of cytomegalovirus exposure and HLA in healthy donors. Study information: The roughly 120 validation repertoires, a later analysis reported, used the same platform as the roughly 710 first-cohort repertoires.

This clone was counted once. Its specificity is not known. Repertoires were generated with immunoSEQ multiplex PCR, while TCRdb's copy carries only in-frame clones and drops some. The sample yields some 200,000 clones, 70% to 85% seen once. Points from the study as a whole: Usually a TCR sequence was rare, but some public TCRs were found in many donors. The CMV antigen specificity of a few CMV-associated chains was confirmed through in vitro analysis. Fewer than 200 TCR beta chains were listed as cytomegalovirus-associated.

Material: PBMCs. The clonotype comes from a woman in her twenties or thirties in good health and CMV-seropositive.

CDR3 residues: CASSVVEGASTDTQYF. The DNA of the CDR3 is TGTGCCAGCAGCGTAGTGGAAGGGGCCTCAACAGATACGCAGTATTTT. This chain links TRBV9 with TRBJ2-3; TRBD1 might be the D (5 bases). CDR3 length: 16 amino acids. The ends were cut back, 0 bases at V and 3 bases at J, with 14 bases in the middle. Germline lookup yields CDR1 SGDLS and CDR2 YYNGEE. The complete variable domain, with remaining parts taken from reference TRBV9 and TRBJ2-3, reads DSGVTQTPKHLITATGQRVTLRCSPRSGDLSVYWYQQSLDQGLQFLIQYYNGEERAKGNILERFSAQQFPDLHSELNLSSLELGDSALYFCASSVVEGASTDTQYFGPGTRLTVL.